The T cell receptor (beta chain) described here comes from a study of a mutant IDH1 vaccine in newly diagnosed glioma. Study-level results: Pseudoprogression apparently tracked independently of changes in top peripheral T cell clonotypes.

Of note for this clone: Its matching antigen is unknown.

As for time point: week 11, during vaccination. Doses comprised 300 ug of mutant IDH1 20-mer peptide each, plus topical imiquimod. Germline V gives CDR1 SGHNT, CDR2 YYREEE (reference sequence). Deletions cut 0 bases from V and 1 base from J, with 17 bases between. This CDR3 spans 18 amino acids. Sequenced by immunoSEQ multiplex PCR; TCRdb stores in-frame clones only, minus some. Of about 40,000 clones in the sample, roughly 84% were seen once. The TCR comes from a man between 35 and 55 years old with glioma. The chain has TRBV5-4 and TRBJ2-1, with a weak D call TRBD2 (6 bases). Sequences were derived from PBMCs, sampled from a glioma patient whose treatment included an IDH1 peptide vaccine. The CDR3 DNA reads as TGTGCCAGCAGCTTGGCAATAGGGCTAGCGCCATCCTACAATGAGCAGTTCTTC. This encodes CASSLAIGLAPSYNEQFF. Full variable domain (outside the CDR3, taken from reference TRBV5-4 and TRBJ2-1): ETGVTQSPTHLIKTRGQQVTLRCSSQSGHNTVSWYQQALGQGPQFIFQYYREEENGRGNFPPRFSGLQFPNYSSELNVNALELDDSALYLCASSLAIGLAPSYNEQFFGPGTRLTVL.